This T cell receptor beta chain came from a study of shared clonotypes between healthy human individuals. The CDR3 covers 15 residues. Germline values: CDR1 SNHLY, CDR2 FYNNEI. After removal of 2 bases from V and 5 bases from J, the junction contained 3 bases not matched to a gene. Only in-frame clones appear in the TCRdb table, and some are missing; sequencing was by immunoSEQ multiplex PCR. The sample has about 770,000 clones, roughly two thirds seen once. The sample was memory CD4+ T cells sorted from blood. Subset in this sample: CD45RA-negative fraction. This clonotype originated in a young woman in good health. The chain combines TRBV2 with TRBJ1-4; 9 positions agree with TRBD1. The DNA for the CDR3 is TGTGCCAGCAGTGAAATCGGGACAGGGAATGAAAAACTGTTTTTT. Protein sequence: CASSEIGTGNEKLFF.